These 30 T cell receptor beta chains originate from one sample sequenced in a study of blood T cell repertoires in COVID-19. Method: immunoSEQ multiplex PCR; TCRdb's copy keeps in-frame clones and lacks some. The sample lists a few hundred thousand clones, about nine tenths occurring once. Sequencing input: PBMCs or T cells enriched from blood (not recorded which). Source of these receptors: a man aged 18 to 30 with acute COVID-19.

The chain employs TRBV7-9 and TRBJ1-4; 12 nucleotides align to TRBD1. The CDR3 has 19 residues. Germline V gives CDR1 SEHNR, CDR2 FQNEAQ (reference sequence). Losses at the gene ends were 6 bases for V and 7 bases for J; bases not matched to a gene: 18. The CDR3 region is CASSSKRGTGGETGEKLFF. CDR3 coding DNA: TGTGCCAGCAGTTCAAAGCGCGGGACAGGGGGCGAAACGGGTGAAAAACTGTTTTTT.

The V and J genes are TRBV18 and TRBJ2-5; 10 bases agree with TRBD2. The ends lost 2 bases at V and 1 base at J; junction bases unmatched: 4. This CDR3 region has 16 residues. Germline V gives CDR1 KGHSH, CDR2 LQKENI. This CDR3 reads CASSPKREGLQETQYF. In DNA form, the CDR3 reads TGTGCCAGCTCACCAAAGCGGGAGGGCCTCCAAGAGACCCAGTACTTC. Filled out from reference TRBV18 and TRBJ2-5, the complete variable domain reads NAGVMQNPRHLVRRRGQEARLRCSPMKGHSHVYWYRQLPEEGLKFMVYLQKENIIDESGMPKERFSAEFPKEGPSILRIQQVVRGDSAAYFCASSPKREGLQETQYFGPGTRLLVL.

This sequence joins TRBV4-2 and TRBJ1-1; weak D call: TRBD1 (5 bases). The CDR3 covers 15 residues. The V and J ends lost 0 bases and 0 bases respectively, with 8 bases between them. CDR1 and CDR2 (germline): LGHNA, YNFKEQ. This chain's CDR3 is CASSQEAGMNTEAFF. The CDR3 DNA sequence: TGTGCCAGCAGCCAAGAGGCAGGGATGAACACTGAAGCTTTCTTT.

A word on this clone: One junction end does not reproduce the germline sequence, and a read error may be involved. V is TRBV4-3 and J is TRBJ2-1, with 9 bases identical to TRBD2. The CDR3 length is 15 residues. Germline-derived CDR1 and CDR2 are LGHNA and YSLEER. CDR3 sequence reads: CASSQNSGSGNEQFF. DNA for the CDR3: TGCGCCAGTAGCCAAAATAGCGGGAGTGGAAATGAGCAGTTCTTC.

The J gene is TRBJ2-3, the V gene TRBV7-3; the match to TRBD2 covers 7 bases. V was pared by 5 bases and J by 5 bases, with 10 bases of the junction left unmatched. The CDR3 loop spans 15 amino acids. Germline V gene lookup returns CDR1 SGHTA and CDR2 FQGTGA. The CDR3 DNA follows: TGTGCCAGCAGCCCCCAGCGGGAATGGGGAGATACGCAGTATTTT. It specifies CASSPQREWGDTQYF.

The chain employs TRBV4-3 and TRBJ1-6, with TRBD1 as a possible D gene (6 bases). CDR1 is LGHNA, CDR2 YSLEER, per germline. Trimming took off 3 bases at V and 0 bases at J, with 6 bases between the two ends. CDR3 length: 15 amino acids. The DNA of the CDR3 is TGCGCCAGCAGCCAGGACAGCTCCTATAATTCACCCCTCCACTTT. Its translation is CASSQDSSYNSPLHF.

The chain recombines TRBV5-1 with TRBJ2-2; 11 bases match TRBD2. CDR3 length: 16 residues. V gave up 3 bases and J gave up 1 base; unmatched junction bases: 2. Looked up from germline, CDR1 is SGHRS and CDR2 is YFSETQ. The CDR3 sequence: CASSSLAGGNTGELFF. In DNA form, the CDR3 reads TGCGCCAGCAGCTCTCTAGCGGGAGGGAACACCGGGGAGCTGTTTTTT.

The J gene is TRBJ1-5, the V gene TRBV19; TRBD1 matches at 7 bases. CDR3 length: 15 residues. The V and J ends lost 3 bases and 4 bases, in that order; junction bases with no gene match: 6. The germline V gene has CDR1 LNHDA and CDR2 SQIVND (reference sequence). CDR3 bases: TGTGCCAGTAGTATCTTCCGGGACAGTAATCAGCCCCAGCATTTT. The encoded protein is CASSIFRDSNQPQHF.

This clone showed up just a few times. V usage is TRBV5-5 and J usage is TRBJ2-6; perhaps TRBD1 as D (6 bases). Germline values: CDR1 SGHKS, CDR2 YYEKEE (reference sequence). This CDR3 is 18 amino acids long. Between the trimmed V and J ends, which lost 4 bases and 0 bases, there was a span of 17 bases. CDR3 nucleotides: TGTGCCAGCAGCCCTCGGGCAGGGGAAATCTCTGGGGCCAACGTCCTGACTTTC. It is translated as CASSPRAGEISGANVLTF.

The chain joins TRBV7-3 to TRBJ2-3; 10 bases align to TRBD2. The germline gives CDR1 SGHTA, CDR2 FQGTGA. This CDR3 comprises 14 residues. V lost 5 bases to trimming and J lost 4 bases; unmatched junction nucleotides: 3. CDR3 nucleotide sequence: TGTGCCAGCAGCCCGGGACTAGCGTCAGATACGCAGTATTTT. Translated, it gives CASSPGLASDTQYF.

This clone was seen only a few times. The V and J genes are TRBV11-3 and TRBJ1-1; 7 bases are shared with TRBD1. The V gene end was trimmed by 6 bases and the J gene end by 0 bases; junction bases not matched to a gene: 1. The V gene's germline CDR1 is SGHNT and CDR2 YENEEA. The CDR3 consists of 13 residues. CDR3 coding DNA: TGTGCCAGCAGTAGGGGGCTGAACACTGAAGCTTTCTTT. Its translation: CASSRGLNTEAFF. Full variable domain (missing parts from reference TRBV11-3 and TRBJ1-1): EAGVVQSPRYKIIEKKQPVAFWCNPISGHNTLYWYLQNLGQGPELLIRYENEEAVDDSQLPKDRFSAERLKGVDSTLKIQPAELGDSAVYLCASSRGLNTEAFFGQGTRLTVV.

This sequence joins TRBV19 and TRBJ1-1; a weak D match, TRBD1 (5 bases). CDR3 length: 17 residues. The V gene's germline CDR1 is LNHDA and CDR2 SQIVND (reference sequence). Trimming shortened V by 3 bases and J by 3 bases, and 20 bases separated the two germline ends. This chain's CDR3 is CASSIKFSVSGHTEAFF. The DNA for the CDR3 is TGTGCCAGTAGTATTAAATTTTCGGTGTCAGGGCACACTGAAGCTTTCTTT.

Concerning this clone: A much larger clone lies one base from this, so it may be a read error. This chain links TRBV7-3 with TRBJ1-1; D call uncertain. The length of the CDR3 is 13 residues. The germline gives CDR1 SGHTA, CDR2 FQGTGA. Trimming took off 5 bases at V and 1 base at J, with 8 bases between the two ends. The CDR3 is CASSRPGNTEAFF. The CDR3 DNA sequence: TGTGCCAGCAGCCGACCGGGGAACACTGAAGCTTTCTTT.

The chain joins TRBV5-4 to TRBJ2-1, with 9 bases identical to TRBD2. The V segment lost 4 bases and the J segment 1 base; nucleotides outside the gene matches: 3. This CDR3 contains 15 residues. The germline gives CDR1 SGHNT, CDR2 YYREEE (reference sequence). The chain's CDR3 is CASSRSGSSYNEQFF. In nucleotides, the CDR3 is TGTGCCAGCAGCCGTAGCGGGAGTTCCTACAATGAGCAGTTCTTC.

The V call is TRBV19, the J call TRBJ1-1; weak D call: TRBD1 (5 bases). The V end lost 5 bases, the J end lost 0 bases, and 16 bases lay between the germline ends. The CDR3 is 16 amino acids. Germline V gives CDR1 LNHDA, CDR2 SQIVND (reference sequence). CDR3 nucleotides: TGTGCCAGTAGTCCCCAGAGCTGGGGGGTGAACACTGAAGCTTTCTTT. It translates to CASSPQSWGVNTEAFF. Combining the CDR3 with reference TRBV19 and TRBJ1-1 gives the whole variable domain DGGITQSPKYLFRKEGQNVTLSCEQNLNHDAMYWYRQDPGQGLRLIYYSQIVNDFQKGDIAEGYSVSREKKESFPLTVTSAQKNPTAFYLCASSPQSWGVNTEAFFGQGTRLTVV.

The CDR3: CASSSPSASYNEQFF. CDR3 DNA sequence: TGTGCCAGCAGTAGCCCTAGCGCATCCTACAATGAGCAGTTCTTC. The rearrangement uses TRBV6-5 and TRBJ2-1; weak D call: TRBD2 (6 bases). The CDR3 runs 15 residues. Germline V gene sequence: CDR1 MNHEY, CDR2 SVGAGI. V lost 5 bases, J lost 1 base, and 12 bases lay in between.

The rearrangement links TRBV4-1 to TRBJ1-5; tentatively, D is TRBD1 (6 bases). CDR1 MGHRA and CDR2 YSYEKL come from the germline V gene. The CDR3 loop spans 14 amino acids. V was cut by 0 bases and J by 3 bases, with 6 bases left in between. This CDR3 reads CASSQEGANQPQHF. The CDR3 nucleotides read TGCGCCAGCAGCCAAGAGGGGGCCAATCAGCCCCAGCATTTT.

V usage is TRBV18 and J usage is TRBJ2-1; maybe TRBD1 (6 bases). The CDR3 covers 15 residues. Germline-derived CDR1 and CDR2 are KGHSH and LQKENI. The V end lost 2 bases, the J end lost 3 bases, and 11 bases lay between the germline ends. CDR3 protein: CASSPTTGFYNEQFF. The DNA of the CDR3 is TGTGCCAGCTCACCAACTACAGGGTTCTACAATGAGCAGTTCTTC.

The gene calls are TRBV28 and TRBJ2-2, with D possibly being TRBD2 (7 bases). CDR3 length: 14 amino acids. The ends were cut back, 8 bases at V and 2 bases at J, with 12 bases in the middle. CDR1 and CDR2 (germline): MDHEN, SYDVKM. CDR3 in amino acids: CASFRGGNTGELFF. As DNA, the CDR3 is TGTGCCAGCTTTAGGGGGGGCAACACCGGGGAGCTGTTTTTT.

The J gene is TRBJ1-2, the V gene TRBV3-1 (or the pseudogene TRBV3-2); perhaps TRBD1 as D (5 bases). Looked up from germline, CDR1 is LGHDT and CDR2 is YNNKEL (reference sequence). V dropped 5 bases and J dropped 8 bases, with 15 bases sitting between them. The CDR3 loop spans 13 amino acids. CDR3 nucleotides: TGTGCCAGCAGCAGGGGTGCGGCCTCAGGCTACACCTTC. It codes for CASSRGAASGYTF.

This clone was counted only a few times. V gene TRBV6-6 combines with J gene TRBJ1-2; no clear D. CDR3 length: 13 residues. Trimming stripped 4 bases from V and 8 bases from J, with 14 bases between. CDR1 is MNHNY and CDR2 is SVGAGI in the germline V gene (reference sequence). The CDR3 DNA reads as TGTGCCAGCAGTTTATGGCCGGGTCACGGCTACACCTTC. Translating it yields CASSLWPGHGYTF.

The V call is TRBV10-1, the J call TRBJ2-1; TRBD1 might be the D (6 bases). The CDR3 consists of 13 residues. The V gene's germline CDR1 is WNHNN and CDR2 SYGVQD (reference sequence). V was clipped by 6 bases and J by 3 bases, with 9 bases between them. The CDR3 loop reads CASSVDSYNEQFF. DNA of the CDR3: TGCGCCAGCAGCGTGGACAGCTACAATGAGCAGTTCTTC.

This chain joins TRBV13 and TRBJ1-2; no definite D call. Germline V gene sequence: CDR1 PRHDT, CDR2 FYEKMQ (reference sequence). This CDR3 has 14 residues. Trimming took 3 bases from V and 7 from J, leaving 15 bases between them. CDR3 protein: CASSFIGGGGGYTF. The CDR3 coding sequence is TGTGCCAGCAGCTTCATCGGAGGAGGTGGTGGCTACACCTTC.

To note about this clone: Distinct nucleotide sequences in the sample also encode this CDR3. The CDR3 here is CASSSGQNTGELFF. The CDR3 DNA reads as TGCGCCAGCAGCTCGGGACAGAACACCGGGGAGCTGTTTTTT. The V gene is TRBV5-1, the J gene TRBJ2-2, with D possibly being TRBD1 (6 bases). Germline CDR1 and CDR2: SGHRS and YFSETQ. CDR3 length: 14 amino acids. Trimming pared 3 bases from V and 1 base from J, leaving 7 bases between.

The chain recombines TRBV11-3 with TRBJ2-7, with TRBD2 as a possible D gene (7 bases). Germline V gene sequence: CDR1 SGHNT, CDR2 YENEEA. V dropped 5 bases and J dropped 5 bases, with 16 bases sitting between them. The CDR3 consists of 14 residues. The CDR3 DNA sequence: TGTGCCAGCAGCGTCTACCGGGGGGCCCACGAGCAGTACTTC. This translates into CASSVYRGAHEQYF.

The chain is built from TRBV29-1 and TRBJ1-1; no clear D gene. V was shortened by 2 bases and J by 7 bases, with 20 bases between the two germline ends. The germline V gene has CDR1 SQVTM and CDR2 ANQGSEA. The CDR3 consists of 15 residues. The CDR3 loop reads CSVERRPPGGDEAFF. CDR3 bases: TGCAGCGTTGAAAGACGGCCGCCGGGCGGGGATGAAGCTTTCTTT.

This chain connects TRBV11-2 to TRBJ2-7, with 10 nucleotides matching TRBD2. The V segment lost 5 bases and the J segment 3 bases; nucleotides outside the gene matches: 10. In germline, CDR1 is SGHAT, CDR2 FQNNGV. The CDR3 spans 16 residues. Here the CDR3 reads CASSGTGTSAFYEQYF. CDR3 sequence (DNA): TGTGCCAGCAGCGGAACCGGGACTAGCGCCTTCTACGAGCAGTACTTC.

The chain combines TRBV6-6 with TRBJ2-5; 7 bases are shared with TRBD2. After removal of 5 bases from V and 2 bases from J, the junction contained 2 bases not matched to a gene. Germline V lookup: CDR1 MNHNY, CDR2 SVGAGI (reference sequence). The CDR3 totals 13 residues. The CDR3 nucleotides read TGTGCCAGCAGTCGGGAGGTTCAAGAGACCCAGTACTTC. Amino acid sequence: CASSREVQETQYF.

This rearrangement joins TRBV5-1 to TRBJ1-2; a weak D match, TRBD1 (6 bases). The length of the CDR3 is 15 residues. The ends were cut back, 0 bases at V and 1 base at J, with 10 bases in the middle. Looked up from germline, CDR1 is SGHRS and CDR2 is YFSETQ. CDR3 in amino acids: CASSLAGEYNYGYTF. In nucleotides, the CDR3 is TGCGCCAGCAGCTTGGCAGGGGAGTATAACTATGGCTACACCTTC.

J is TRBJ1-5 and V is TRBV7-9; D is possibly TRBD1 (6 bases). V was trimmed by 6 bases and J by 5 bases, leaving 11 bases between them. CDR3 size: 13 residues. CDR1 SEHNR and CDR2 FQNEAQ come from the germline V gene (reference sequence). The DNA of the CDR3 is TGTGCCAGCAGTTCAGGGGTGGATCAGCCCCAGCATTTT. Translated: CASSSGVDQPQHF.